The sample holds a few counts of the clone carrying this T cell receptor (beta chain). This likely reflects a read error, since a far larger clone is one base away. Time point noted: newly diagnosed GD, antithyroid drugs for less than 3 months. Construction of the TCR library relied on RNA isolated from PBMCs. Investigators report Graves' disease was diagnosed under American Thyroid Association guidelines. This specimen belongs to a study of regulatory T cells in long-lasting Graves disease. With 2 bases removed from V and 4 bases from J, the gap between germline ends came to 11 bases. The CDR3 has 14 amino acids. Per the germline V gene, CDR1 is MNHEY and CDR2 is SVGEGT. In building TCR beta libraries, iRepertoire HTBI primers were used together with Arm-PCR of CDR3 regions. Original methodology: Across the samples, identification revealed some 59 TRBV and 12 to 15 TRBJ segments. Using its own MiXCR run on the multiplex PCR reads, TCRdb lists one record per CDR3 protein. Here the V and J calls rest on TCRdb's processing, not on the authors' analysis. This sample has a few hundred thousand distinct CDR3 sequences, with roughly 21% found just once.

This material consisted of peripheral blood mononuclear cells (PBMCs), taken at new diagnosis, from a patient treated with antithyroid drugs. The chain employs TRBV6-2 or TRBV6-3 and TRBJ2-5; D gene unclear. The TCR comes from a female donor with Graves disease. CDR3 in DNA: TGTGCCAGCAGTTACGGTACTGCGCCAGAGACCCAGTACTTC. Translated: CASSYGTAPETQYF.